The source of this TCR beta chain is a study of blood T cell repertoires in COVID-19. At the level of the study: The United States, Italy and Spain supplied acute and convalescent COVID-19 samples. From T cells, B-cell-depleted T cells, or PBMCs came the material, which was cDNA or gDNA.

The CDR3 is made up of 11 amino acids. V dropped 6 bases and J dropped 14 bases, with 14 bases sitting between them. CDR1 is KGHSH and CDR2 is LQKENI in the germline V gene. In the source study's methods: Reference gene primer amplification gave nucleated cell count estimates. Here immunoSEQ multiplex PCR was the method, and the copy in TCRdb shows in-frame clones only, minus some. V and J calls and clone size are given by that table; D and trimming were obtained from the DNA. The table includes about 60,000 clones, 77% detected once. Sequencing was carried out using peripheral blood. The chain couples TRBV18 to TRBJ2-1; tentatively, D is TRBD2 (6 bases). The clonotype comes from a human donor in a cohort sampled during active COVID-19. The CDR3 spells CASSARGEEFF. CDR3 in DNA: TGTGCCAGCTCGGCCAGAGGGGAGGAGTTCTTC.